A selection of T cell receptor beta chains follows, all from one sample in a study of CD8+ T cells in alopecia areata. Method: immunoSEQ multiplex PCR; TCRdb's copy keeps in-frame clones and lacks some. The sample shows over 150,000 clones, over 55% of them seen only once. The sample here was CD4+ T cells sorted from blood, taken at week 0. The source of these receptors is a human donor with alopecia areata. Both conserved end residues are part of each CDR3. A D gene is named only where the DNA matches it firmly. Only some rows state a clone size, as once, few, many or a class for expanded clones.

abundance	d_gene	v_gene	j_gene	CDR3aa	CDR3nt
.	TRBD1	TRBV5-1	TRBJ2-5	CASSRVGDSLQETQYF	TGCGCCAGCAGCCGGGTAGGGGACAGCCTCCAAGAGACCCAGTACTTC
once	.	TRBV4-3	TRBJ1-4	CASSQDGPGEVEKLFF	TGCGCCAGCAGCCAAGATGGGCCCGGGGAGGTGGAAAAACTGTTTTTT
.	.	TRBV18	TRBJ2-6	CASSPPLANVLTF	TGTGCCAGCTCACCACCGCTGGCCAACGTCCTGACTTTC
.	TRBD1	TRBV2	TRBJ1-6	CASSPLWGQGGSPLHF	TGTGCCAGCAGCCCGCTGTGGGGACAGGGGGGCTCACCCCTCCACTTT
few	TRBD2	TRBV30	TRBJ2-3	CAWTGLAGGDTQYF	TGTGCCTGGACAGGACTAGCCGGGGGAGATACGCAGTATTTT
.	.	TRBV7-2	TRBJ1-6	CASSLGNRQSSPLHF	TGTGCCAGCAGCTTGGGAAACAGGCAATCTTCACCCCTCCACTTT
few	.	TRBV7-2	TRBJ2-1	CASSFAGGHREQFF	TGTGCCAGCAGCTTCGCCGGGGGGCATAGGGAGCAGTTCTTC
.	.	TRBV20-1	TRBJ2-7	CSAADHEQYF	TGCAGTGCCGCTGATCACGAGCAGTACTTC
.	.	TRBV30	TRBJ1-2	CACRDRHYGYTF	TGTGCCTGTAGAGACAGACACTATGGCTACACCTTC
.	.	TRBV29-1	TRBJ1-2	CSVVKQANYGYTF	TGCAGCGTTGTGAAACAGGCCAACTATGGCTACACCTTC
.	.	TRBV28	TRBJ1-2	CASSLDPKPYGYTF	TGTGCCAGCAGTTTGGATCCAAAGCCGTATGGCTACACCTTC
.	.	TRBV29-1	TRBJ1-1	CSVVTGAEAFF	TGCAGCGTTGTAACTGGTGCTGAAGCTTTCTTT
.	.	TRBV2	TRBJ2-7	CASSDISRFQYEQYF	TGTGCCAGCAGTGATATAAGCAGATTTCAATACGAGCAGTACTTC
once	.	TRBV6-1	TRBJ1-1	CASKYNTEAFF	TGTGCCAGCAAGTACAACACTGAAGCTTTCTTT
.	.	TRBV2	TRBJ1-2	CASITMFYGYTF	TGTGCCAGCATTACTATGTTCTATGGCTACACCTTC
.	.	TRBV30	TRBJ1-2	CAWSGSDSGYTF	TGTGCCTGGAGTGGTTCAGACAGCGGCTACACCTTC
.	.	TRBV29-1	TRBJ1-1	CSVVPVVSTEAFF	TGCAGCGTTGTCCCGGTTGTTAGCACTGAAGCTTTCTTT
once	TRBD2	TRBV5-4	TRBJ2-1	CASSVGLAGGNNEQFF	TGTGCCAGCAGCGTTGGACTAGCGGGGGGGAACAATGAGCAGTTCTTC
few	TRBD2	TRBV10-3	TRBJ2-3	CAISDQGLADTQYF	TGTGCCATCAGTGACCAGGGACTAGCGGATACGCAGTATTTT
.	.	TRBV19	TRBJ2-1	CASSHNVVYNEQFF	TGTGCCAGTAGTCACAACGTAGTATACAATGAGCAGTTCTTC
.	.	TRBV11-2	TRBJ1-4	CASSLDATNEKLFF	TGTGCCAGCAGCTTGGACGCAACTAATGAAAAACTGTTTTTT
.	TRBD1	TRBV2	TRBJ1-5	CASTPGQGYQPQHF	TGTGCCAGCACGCCGGGACAGGGGTATCAGCCCCAGCATTTT
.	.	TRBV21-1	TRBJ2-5	CASSKVRGGETQYF	TGTGCCAGCAGCAAAGTTCGGGGAGGCGAGACCCAGTACTTC
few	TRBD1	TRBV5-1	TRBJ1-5	CASSWGTGADQPQHF	TGCGCCAGCAGCTGGGGGACAGGGGCTGATCAGCCCCAGCATTTT
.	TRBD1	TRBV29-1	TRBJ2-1	CSGTGGVNEQFF	TGCAGCGGCACAGGGGGCGTCAATGAGCAGTTCTTC
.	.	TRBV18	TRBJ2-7	CASSPVSSYEQYF	TGTGCCAGCTCACCGGTCAGCTCCTACGAGCAGTACTTC
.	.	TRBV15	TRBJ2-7	CATSRDPSASVEQYF	TGTGCCACCAGCAGAGATCCGTCGGCTAGCGTCGAGCAGTACTTC
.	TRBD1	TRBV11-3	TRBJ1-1	CASRVGTENTEAFF	TGTGCCAGCAGAGTCGGGACAGAGAACACTGAAGCTTTCTTT
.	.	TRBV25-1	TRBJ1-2	CASSDSGQGNYGYTF	TGTGCCAGCAGTGACTCCGGGCAGGGGAACTATGGCTACACCTTC
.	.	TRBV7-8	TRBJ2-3	CASGLHGDTQYF	TGTGCCAGCGGGTTACACGGTGACACGCAGTATTTT
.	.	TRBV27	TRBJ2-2	CASSYGFANTGELFF	TGTGCCAGCAGTTACGGATTCGCGAACACCGGGGAGCTGTTTTTT
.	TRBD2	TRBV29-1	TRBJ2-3	CSAIGTRGADTQYF	TGCAGCGCGATCGGGACTCGGGGGGCAGATACGCAGTATTTT
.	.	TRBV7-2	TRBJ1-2	CASREKQGPAGVYTF	TGTGCCAGTAGGGAGAAGCAGGGCCCCGCCGGAGTCTATACCTTC
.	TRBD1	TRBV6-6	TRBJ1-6	CASSPDRERNSPLHF	TGTGCCAGCAGTCCCGACAGGGAGAGAAATTCACCCCTCCACTTT
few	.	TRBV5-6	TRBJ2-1	CASSLYPSNNEQFF	TGTGCCAGCAGCTTGTATCCTAGTAACAATGAGCAGTTCTTC
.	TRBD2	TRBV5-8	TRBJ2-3	CASSSTSGGDTDTQYF	TGTGCCAGCAGCTCCACTAGCGGGGGGGACACAGATACGCAGTATTTT
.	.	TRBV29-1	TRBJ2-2	CSAKRGQGNTGELFF	TGCAGCGCTAAGAGAGGGCAGGGGAACACCGGGGAGCTGTTTTTT
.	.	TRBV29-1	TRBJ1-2	CSAVTPRSYGYTF	TGCAGCGCCGTGACCCCGCGGAGCTATGGCTACACCTTC
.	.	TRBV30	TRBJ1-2	CAWSVQGGYTF	TGTGCCTGGAGTGTTCAGGGTGGCTACACCTTC
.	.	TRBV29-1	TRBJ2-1	CSGAQPPGSNEQFF	TGCAGCGGGGCCCAACCTCCGGGGTCAAATGAGCAGTTCTTC
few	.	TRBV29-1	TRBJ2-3	CSVRSRSYTQYF	TGCAGCGTTCGATCCCGCAGTTATACGCAGTATTTT
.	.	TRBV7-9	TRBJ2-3	CASSMGGALPDTQYF	TGTGCCAGCAGCATGGGGGGAGCTCTACCAGATACGCAGTATTTT
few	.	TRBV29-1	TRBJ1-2	CSVRVTNHEGYTF	TGCAGCGTTCGAGTAACTAACCACGAAGGCTACACCTTC
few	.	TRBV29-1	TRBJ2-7	CSVARTAAYEQYF	TGCAGCGTTGCTAGGACAGCAGCCTACGAGCAGTACTTC
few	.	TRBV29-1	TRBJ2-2	CSVAGPVNTGELFF	TGCAGCGTTGCGGGCCCTGTTAACACCGGGGAGCTGTTTTTT
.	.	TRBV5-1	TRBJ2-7	CASSLGTPDYEQYF	TGCGCCAGCAGCTTGGGGACACCAGACTACGAGCAGTACTTC
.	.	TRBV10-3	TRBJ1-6	CAISGGDSVNSPLHF	TGTGCCATCAGTGGTGGGGACTCCGTTAATTCACCCCTCCACTTT
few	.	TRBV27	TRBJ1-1	CASSLSSSGGGYTEAFF	TGTGCCAGCAGTTTATCATCTTCGGGAGGCGGGTACACTGAAGCTTTCTTT
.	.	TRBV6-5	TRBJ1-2	CASRLPQDGGYTF	TGTGCCAGCAGATTACCTCAGGATGGTGGCTACACCTTC
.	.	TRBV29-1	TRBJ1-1	CSVVARRRQNTEAFF	TGCAGCGTTGTAGCTCGGAGGCGTCAGAACACTGAAGCTTTCTTT
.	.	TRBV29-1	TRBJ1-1	CSVTGHGGQAFF	TGCAGCGTGACAGGACACGGGGGGCAAGCTTTCTTT
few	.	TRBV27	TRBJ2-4	CASSTGEAAKNIQYF	TGTGCCAGCTCCACAGGGGAGGCGGCCAAAAACATTCAGTACTTC
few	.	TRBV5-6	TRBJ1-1	CASSLASLTGSSAEAFF	TGTGCCAGCAGCTTGGCATCGCTTACAGGGAGCAGCGCTGAAGCTTTCTTT
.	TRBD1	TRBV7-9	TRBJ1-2	CASSDPRRTGVHGYTF	TGTGCCAGCAGCGACCCTCGCCGGACAGGGGTACATGGCTACACCTTC
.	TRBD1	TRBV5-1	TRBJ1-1	CASSLERDSIAFF	TGCGCCAGCAGCTTGGAACGGGACAGCATCGCTTTCTTT
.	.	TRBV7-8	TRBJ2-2	CASSLASRGNTGELFF	TGTGCCAGCAGCTTAGCGTCGCGGGGGAACACCGGGGAGCTGTTTTTT
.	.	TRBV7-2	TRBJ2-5	CASSLGAGLETQYF	TGTGCCAGCAGCTTAGGAGCAGGGTTGGAGACCCAGTACTTC